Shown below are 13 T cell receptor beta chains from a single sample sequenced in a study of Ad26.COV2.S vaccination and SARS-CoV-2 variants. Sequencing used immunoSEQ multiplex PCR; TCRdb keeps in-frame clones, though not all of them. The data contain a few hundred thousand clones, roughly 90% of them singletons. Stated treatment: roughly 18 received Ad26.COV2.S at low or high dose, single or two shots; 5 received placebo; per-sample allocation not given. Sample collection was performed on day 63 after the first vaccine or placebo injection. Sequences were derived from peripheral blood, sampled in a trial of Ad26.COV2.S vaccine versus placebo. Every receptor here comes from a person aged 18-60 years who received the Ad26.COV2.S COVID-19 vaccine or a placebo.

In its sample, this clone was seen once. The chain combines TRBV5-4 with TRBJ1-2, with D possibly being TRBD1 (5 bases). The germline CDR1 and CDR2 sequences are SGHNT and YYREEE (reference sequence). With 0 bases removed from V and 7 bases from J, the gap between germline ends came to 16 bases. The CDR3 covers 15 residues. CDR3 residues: CASSLARGDVRGYTF. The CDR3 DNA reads TGTGCCAGCAGCTTGGCCCGGGGGGATGTTCGTGGCTACACCTTC.

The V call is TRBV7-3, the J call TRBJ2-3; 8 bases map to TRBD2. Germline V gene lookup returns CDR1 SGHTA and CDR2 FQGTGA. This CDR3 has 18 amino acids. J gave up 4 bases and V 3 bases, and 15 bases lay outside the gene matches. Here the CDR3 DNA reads TGTGCCAGCAGCTTTTACCCCCCAGGTCGGGGGGGCCCAGATACGCAGTATTTT. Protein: CASSFYPPGRGGPDTQYF. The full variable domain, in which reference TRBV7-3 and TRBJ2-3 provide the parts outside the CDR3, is GAGVSQTPSNKVTEKGKYVELRCDPISGHTALYWYRQSLGQGPEFLIYFQGTGAADDSGLPNDRFFAVRPEGSVSTLKIQRTERGDSAVYLCASSFYPPGRGGPDTQYFGPGTRLTVL.

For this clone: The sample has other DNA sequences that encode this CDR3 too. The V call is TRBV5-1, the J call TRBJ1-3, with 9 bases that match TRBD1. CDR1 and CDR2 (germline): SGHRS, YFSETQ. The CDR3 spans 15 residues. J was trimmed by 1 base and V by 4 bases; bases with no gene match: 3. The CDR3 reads CASSLTGGSGNTIYF. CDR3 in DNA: TGCGCCAGCAGCCTGACAGGGGGTTCTGGAAACACCATATATTTT.

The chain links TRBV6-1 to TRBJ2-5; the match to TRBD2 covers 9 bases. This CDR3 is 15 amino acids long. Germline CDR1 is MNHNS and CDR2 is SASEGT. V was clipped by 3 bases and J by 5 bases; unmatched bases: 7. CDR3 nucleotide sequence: TGTGCCAGCAGTGACCATAGCGGGGGTATGGAGACCCAGTACTTC. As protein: CASSDHSGGMETQYF.

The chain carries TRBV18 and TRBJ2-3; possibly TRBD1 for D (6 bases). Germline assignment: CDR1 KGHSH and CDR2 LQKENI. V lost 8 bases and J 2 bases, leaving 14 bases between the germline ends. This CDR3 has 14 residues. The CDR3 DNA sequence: TGTGCCAGCCAAATGGGACATACCACAGATACGCAGTATTTT. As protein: CASQMGHTTDTQYF. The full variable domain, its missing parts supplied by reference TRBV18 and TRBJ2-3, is NAGVMQNPRHLVRRRGQEARLRCSPMKGHSHVYWYRQLPEEGLKFMVYLQKENIIDESGMPKERFSAEFPKEGPSILRIQQVVRGDSAAYFCASQMGHTTDTQYFGPGTRLTVL.

The CDR3 DNA sequence: TGTGCCAGCAGTCCCACCAGAGGGGGCACCGGGGAGCTGTTTTTT. Translated: CASSPTRGGTGELFF. V gene TRBV5-4 combines with J gene TRBJ2-2, with a weak D call TRBD1 (6 bases). CDR1 and CDR2 from the germline V gene are SGHNT and YYREEE (reference sequence). The CDR3 has 15 amino acids. V lost 5 bases and J 4 bases, leaving 15 bases between the germline ends.

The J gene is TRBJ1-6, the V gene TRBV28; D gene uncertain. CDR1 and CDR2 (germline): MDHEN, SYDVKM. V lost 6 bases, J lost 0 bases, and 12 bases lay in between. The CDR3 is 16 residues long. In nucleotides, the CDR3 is TGTGCCAGCAGGGTTGGACTAAGCTCCTATAATTCACCCCTCCACTTT. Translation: CASRVGLSSYNSPLHF.

This CDR3 reads CASSTGTNQPQHF. CDR3 DNA sequence: TGTGCCAGTAGTACGGGTACCAATCAGCCCCAGCATTTT. V usage is TRBV19 and J usage is TRBJ1-5; no definite D call. V was shortened by 4 bases and J by 3 bases, with 7 bases between the two germline ends. The germline CDR1 and CDR2 sequences are LNHDA and SQIVND (reference sequence). The CDR3 runs to 13 residues.

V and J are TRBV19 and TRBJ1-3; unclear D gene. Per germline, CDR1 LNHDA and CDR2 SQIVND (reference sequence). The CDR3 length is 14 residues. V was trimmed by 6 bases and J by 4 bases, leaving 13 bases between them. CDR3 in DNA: TGTGCCAGTAGCCCTACCCTTGGCGGAAACACCATATATTTT. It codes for CASSPTLGGNTIYF.

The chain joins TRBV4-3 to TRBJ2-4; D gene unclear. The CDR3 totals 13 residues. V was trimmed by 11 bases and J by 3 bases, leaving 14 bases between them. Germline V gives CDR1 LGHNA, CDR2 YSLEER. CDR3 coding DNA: TGCGCCCCTCCCCCCTGGGGCAAAAACATTCAGTACTTC. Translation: CAPPPWGKNIQYF.

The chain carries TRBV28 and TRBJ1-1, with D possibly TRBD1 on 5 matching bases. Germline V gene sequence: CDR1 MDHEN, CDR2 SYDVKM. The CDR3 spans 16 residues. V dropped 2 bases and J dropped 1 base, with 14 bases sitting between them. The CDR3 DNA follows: TGTGCCAGCAGTTTACCGCTGGGCAGGGCGAACACTGAAGCTTTCTTT. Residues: CASSLPLGRANTEAFF. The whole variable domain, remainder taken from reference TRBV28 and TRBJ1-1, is DVKVTQSSRYLVKRTGEKVFLECVQDMDHENMFWYRQDPGLGLRLIYFSYDVKMKEKGDIPEGYSVSREKKERFSLILESASTNQTSMYLCASSLPLGRANTEAFFGQGTRLTVV.

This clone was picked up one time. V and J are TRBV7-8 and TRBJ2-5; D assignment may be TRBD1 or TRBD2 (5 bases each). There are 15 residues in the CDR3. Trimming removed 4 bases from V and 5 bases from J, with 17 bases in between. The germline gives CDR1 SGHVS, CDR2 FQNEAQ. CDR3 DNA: TGTGCCAGCAGCTATGGGGACCATCTCAGGGAGACCCAGTACTTC. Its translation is CASSYGDHLRETQYF.

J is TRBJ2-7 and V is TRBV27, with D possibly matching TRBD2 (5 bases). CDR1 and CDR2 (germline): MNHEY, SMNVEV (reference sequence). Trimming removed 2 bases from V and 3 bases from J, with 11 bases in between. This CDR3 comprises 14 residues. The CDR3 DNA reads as TGTGCCAGCAGTTTAACGGGGAAGGGCTACGAGCAGTACTTC. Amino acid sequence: CASSLTGKGYEQYF.